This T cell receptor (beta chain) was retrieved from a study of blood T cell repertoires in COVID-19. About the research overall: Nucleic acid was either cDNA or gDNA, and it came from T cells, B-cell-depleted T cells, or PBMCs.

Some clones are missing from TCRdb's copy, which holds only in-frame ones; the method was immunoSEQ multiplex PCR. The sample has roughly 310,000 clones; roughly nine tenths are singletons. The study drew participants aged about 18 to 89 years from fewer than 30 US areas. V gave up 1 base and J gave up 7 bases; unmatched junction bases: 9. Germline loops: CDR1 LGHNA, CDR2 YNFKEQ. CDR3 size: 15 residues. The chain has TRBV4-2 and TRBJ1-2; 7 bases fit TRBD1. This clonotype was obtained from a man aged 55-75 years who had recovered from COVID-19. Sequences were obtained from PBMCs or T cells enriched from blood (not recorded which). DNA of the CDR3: TGTGCCAGCAGCCAAGTTCTGGAGGGGGCTGGTGGCTACACCTTC. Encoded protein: CASSQVLEGAGGYTF.